The 8 T cell receptor beta chains in this list originate from one sample, sequenced in a study of blood T cell repertoires in COVID-19. The protocol was immunoSEQ multiplex PCR, while the TCRdb copy is restricted to in-frame clones and leaves out a portion. This table has under 100,000 clones, roughly 87% appearing once. The sequenced sample consisted of peripheral blood. The receptors derive from a man aged 50-59 years with acute or convalescent COVID-19.

The CDR3 region has the DNA TGTGCCAGCAGCTCAGACCGGGGAAATGAAAAACTGTTTTTT. Amino acid sequence: CASSSDRGNEKLFF. The chain has TRBV7-2 and TRBJ1-4; no clear D. This CDR3 spans 14 amino acids. V gave up 4 bases and J gave up 5 bases, with 11 bases separating them. The germline CDR1 and CDR2 sequences are SGHTA and FQGNSA.

The gene calls are TRBV28 and TRBJ1-6, with D possibly TRBD1 on 6 matching bases. Trimming removed 6 bases at V and 10 bases at J, with 19 bases between. CDR3 length equals 15 residues. Germline V gives CDR1 MDHEN, CDR2 SYDVKM. CDR3 nucleotides: TGTGCCAGCAGCCCCATTACAGGGTCGAACTCACCCCTCCACTTT. Translated: CASSPITGSNSPLHF.

This CDR3 is CASSSQVEQYV. In nucleotides, the CDR3 is TGTGCCAGCAGCTCACAGGTAGAGCAGTACGTC. The chain combines TRBV5-6 with TRBJ2-7; possible D gene TRBD1, 5 bases. The CDR3 has 11 residues. Per the germline V gene, CDR1 is SGHDT and CDR2 is YYEEEE. Trimming pared 3 bases from V and 7 bases from J, leaving 8 bases between.

V gene TRBV11-2 combines with J gene TRBJ2-7; D perhaps matches TRBD2 (6 bases). Per germline, CDR1 SGHAT and CDR2 FQNNGV. CDR3 length: 13 amino acids. Trimming shortened V by 10 bases and J by 5 bases, and 18 bases separated the two germline ends. CDR3 coding DNA: TGTGCCATCGGGGCGGGAACTGTCCACGAGCAGTACGTC. As protein: CAIGAGTVHEQYV.

The V gene is TRBV27, the J gene TRBJ1-1; no definite D call. Trimming shortened V by 8 bases and J by 5 bases, and 18 bases separated the two germline ends. The CDR3 runs 14 residues. CDR1 and CDR2 from the germline V gene are MNHEY and SMNVEV (reference sequence). The CDR3 sequence is CASHSGAGWTEAFF. CDR3 in DNA: TGTGCCAGCCATTCGGGTGCGGGATGGACTGAAGCTTTCTTT.

The sample holds one count of this clone. J is TRBJ2-3 and V is TRBV5-1; 9 positions agree with TRBD2. V was clipped by 5 bases and J by 2 bases; unmatched bases: 3. The CDR3 runs 14 residues. Germline V CDR1 and CDR2: SGHRS, YFSETQ. CDR3 region: CASRRGGATDTQYF. CDR3 nucleotide sequence: TGCGCCAGCAGGCGCGGGGGGGCCACAGATACGCAGTATTTT.

The rearrangement uses TRBV10-1 and TRBJ1-5, with D possibly being TRBD1 (6 bases). The length of the CDR3 is 15 residues. The germline gives CDR1 WNHNN, CDR2 SYGVQD (reference sequence). Trimming removed 3 bases at V and 2 bases at J, with 11 bases between. CDR3 DNA: TGCGCCAGCAGTGAAAACCGACAGGGCAATCAGCCCCAGCATTTT. It encodes CASSENRQGNQPQHF.

V gene TRBV29-1 combines with J gene TRBJ1-1; TRBD1 aligns across 8 bases. Germline V lookup: CDR1 SQVTM, CDR2 ANQGSEA. The V segment lost 4 bases and the J segment 0 bases; nucleotides outside the gene matches: 16. CDR3 length equals 18 residues. The CDR3 is CSVGDLGQGAYMNTEAFF. For the CDR3, the DNA is TGCAGCGTTGGGGACCTCGGGCAGGGGGCCTACATGAACACTGAAGCTTTCTTT.